These 9 T cell receptor beta chains share one sample of origin, sequenced in a study of cytomegalovirus exposure and HLA in healthy donors. In the PCR, 60 Vbeta and 13 Jbeta primers were used. Assay: immunoSEQ multiplex PCR; the TCRdb copy retains only in-frame clones and omits some. The sample shows 150,000 to 200,000 clones, around four fifths of them seen only once. Sequenced input: PBMCs. The receptors were sampled from a boy aged 2 to 9 in good health and CMV-seronegative.

The sample holds a few counts of this clone. This chain links TRBV6-5 with TRBJ2-7; weak D call: TRBD2 (6 bases). Germline-derived CDR1 and CDR2 are MNHEY and SVGAGI. Trimming stripped 6 bases from V and 5 bases from J, with 14 bases between. The length of the CDR3 is 13 residues. CDR3 DNA: TGTGCCAGCAGAATCGGGAGTACCCACGAGCAGTACTTC. Translated: CASRIGSTHEQYF.

The count of this clone is one. V usage is TRBV4-3 and J usage is TRBJ2-3; TRBD2 might be the D (6 bases). CDR1 and CDR2 from the germline V gene are LGHNA and YSLEER. V lost 0 bases and J lost 3, with 10 bases in between. The CDR3 runs 15 residues. The CDR3 spells CASSQDRLATDTQYF. As DNA, the CDR3 is TGCGCCAGCAGCCAAGATAGGCTAGCGACAGATACGCAGTATTTT.

The V gene is TRBV5-1, the J gene TRBJ2-5, with 12 bases identical to TRBD1. CDR3 length: 16 residues. The ends lost 3 bases at V and 5 bases at J; junction bases unmatched: 8. The germline V gene encodes CDR1 SGHRS and CDR2 YFSETQ. The CDR3 DNA reads as TGCGCCAGCAGCTCGACCGGGACAGGGGGCTTGGAGACCCAGTACTTC. Translation: CASSSTGTGGLETQYF.

This clone came up once. Other DNA sequences in the sample encode the same CDR3. V and J are TRBV4-3 and TRBJ2-1; D is uncertain. Germline assignment: CDR1 LGHNA and CDR2 YSLEER. This CDR3 region has 13 residues. V dropped 0 bases and J dropped 5 bases, with 5 bases sitting between them. The CDR3 DNA reads as TGCGCCAGCAGCCAAGATCGGGACAATGAGCAGTTCTTC. Protein sequence: CASSQDRDNEQFF.

Points on this clone: At one of its ends the junction is not consistent with the germline gene, which may arise from a read error. The V and J genes are TRBV2 and TRBJ2-3; TRBD2 agrees at 11 bases. The CDR3 runs 12 residues. Germline CDR1 SNHLY, CDR2 FYNNEI. CDR3 DNA sequence: TGTGCCAGCAGTGAAGTGGGGACTAGCGGCGTTTTT. It codes for CASSEVGTSGVF.

The chain links TRBV4-3 to TRBJ1-2; 8 nucleotides match TRBD1. The CDR3 is made up of 16 amino acids. Trimming took 0 bases from V and 4 from J; bases not matched to a gene: 7. Germline assignment: CDR1 LGHNA and CDR2 YSLEER. DNA of the CDR3: TGCGCCAGCAGCCAAGAAGGGAGGGGGACAGGCTATGGCTACACCTTC. Translation gives CASSQEGRGTGYGYTF.

V and J are TRBV7-9 and TRBJ2-3; 9 nucleotides agree with TRBD2. The CDR3 runs 18 residues. V trimming: 4 bases; J trimming: 4 bases; junction bases outside the gene matches: 15. Germline loops: CDR1 SEHNR, CDR2 FQNEAQ (reference sequence). The CDR3 sequence is CASSSTHYSGGPPDTQYF. The CDR3 DNA sequence: TGTGCCAGCAGCTCAACCCACTACAGCGGGGGGCCCCCAGATACGCAGTATTTT. Drawing the rest from reference TRBV7-9 and TRBJ2-3, the complete variable domain is DTGVSQNPRHKITKRGQNVTFRCDPISEHNRLYWYRQTLGQGPEFLTYFQNEAQLEKSRLLSDRFSAERPKGSFSTLEIQRTEQGDSAMYLCASSSTHYSGGPPDTQYFGPGTRLTVL.

A few counts support this clone. V usage is TRBV15 and J usage is TRBJ1-3, with a possible D match to TRBD1 (6 bases). Trimming cost V 2 bases and J 8 bases, with 16 bases left between them. The CDR3 spans 15 residues. The germline gives CDR1 LNHNV, CDR2 YYDKDF (reference sequence). CDR3 sequence (DNA): TGTGCCACCAGCAGACTCGAGGGGGTCGGTCACACCATATATTTT. This codes for CATSRLEGVGHTIYF.

The genes are TRBV27 and TRBJ2-3, with no clear D. CDR3 length: 15 residues. Deletions cut 8 bases from V and 4 bases from J, with 19 bases between. Germline CDR1 and CDR2: MNHEY and SMNVEV (reference sequence). The CDR3 region is CASGPDSTSADTQYF. The DNA of the CDR3 is TGTGCCAGCGGCCCCGACTCGACGAGCGCAGATACGCAGTATTTT.